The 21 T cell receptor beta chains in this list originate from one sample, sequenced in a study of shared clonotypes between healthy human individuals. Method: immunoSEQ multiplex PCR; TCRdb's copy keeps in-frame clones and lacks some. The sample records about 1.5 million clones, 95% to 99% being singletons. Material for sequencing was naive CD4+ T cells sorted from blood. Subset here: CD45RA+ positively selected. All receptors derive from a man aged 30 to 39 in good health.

In DNA, the CDR3 is TGTGCCAGCACACCCGACTCCTACAATGAGCAGTTCTTC. Protein product: CASTPDSYNEQFF. The chain combines TRBV9 with TRBJ2-1, with unresolved D. Trimming took 6 bases from V and 0 from J, leaving 7 bases between them. Per germline, CDR1 SGDLS and CDR2 YYNGEE. The CDR3 contains 13 residues.

This CDR3 is CASSLNNEQYF. The CDR3 region has the DNA TGTGCCAGCAGCTTAAACAACGAGCAGTACTTC. The chain carries TRBV7-9 and TRBJ2-7; D ambiguous. This CDR3 region has 11 residues. Germline V gene data show CDR1 as SEHNR and CDR2 as FQNEAQ (reference sequence). Trimming took off 2 bases at V and 5 bases at J, with 4 bases between the two ends.

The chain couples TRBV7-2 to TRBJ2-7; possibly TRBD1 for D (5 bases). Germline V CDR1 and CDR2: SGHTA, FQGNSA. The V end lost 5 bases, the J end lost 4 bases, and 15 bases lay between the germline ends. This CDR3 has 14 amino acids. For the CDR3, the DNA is TGTGCCAGCAGCCAGGATTGGGGCACTTACGAGCAGTACTTC. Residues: CASSQDWGTYEQYF.

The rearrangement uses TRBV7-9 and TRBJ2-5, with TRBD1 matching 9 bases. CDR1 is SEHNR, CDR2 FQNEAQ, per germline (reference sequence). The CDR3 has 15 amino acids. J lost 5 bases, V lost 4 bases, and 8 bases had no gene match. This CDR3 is CASSWDRVIRETQYF. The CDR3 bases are TGTGCCAGCAGCTGGGACAGGGTGATTAGGGAGACCCAGTACTTC.

The CDR3 region is CSVQVGETQYF. The DNA for the CDR3 is TGCAGCGTACAGGTGGGGGAGACCCAGTACTTC. V usage is TRBV29-1 and J usage is TRBJ2-5; possibly TRBD1 for D (5 bases). Trimming left V 6 bases short and J 5 bases short, with 10 bases between. Looked up from germline, CDR1 is SQVTM and CDR2 is ANQGSEA. This CDR3 region has 11 residues. Supplemented by reference TRBV29-1 and TRBJ2-5, the full variable domain reads SAVISQKPSRDICQRGTSLTIQCQVDSQVTMMFWYRQQPGQSLTLIATANQGSEATYESGFVIDKFPISRPNLTFSTLTVSNMSPEDSSIYLCSVQVGETQYFGPGTRLLVL.

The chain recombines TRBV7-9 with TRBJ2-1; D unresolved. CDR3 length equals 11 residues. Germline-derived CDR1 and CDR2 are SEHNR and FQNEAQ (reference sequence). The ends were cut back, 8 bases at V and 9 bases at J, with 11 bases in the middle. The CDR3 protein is CASPLSGEQFF. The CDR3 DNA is TGTGCCAGCCCTTTGAGTGGTGAGCAGTTCTTC.

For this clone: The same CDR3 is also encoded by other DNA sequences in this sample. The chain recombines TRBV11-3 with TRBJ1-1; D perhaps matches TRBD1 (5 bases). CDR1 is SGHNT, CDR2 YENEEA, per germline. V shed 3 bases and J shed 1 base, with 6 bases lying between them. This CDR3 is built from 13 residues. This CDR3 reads CASSLRGNTEAFF. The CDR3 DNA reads TGTGCCAGCAGCTTGAGGGGGAACACTGAAGCTTTCTTT.

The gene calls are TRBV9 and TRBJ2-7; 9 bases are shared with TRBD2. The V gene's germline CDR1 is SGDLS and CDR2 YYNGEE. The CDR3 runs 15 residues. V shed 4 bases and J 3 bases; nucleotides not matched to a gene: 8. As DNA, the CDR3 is TGTGCCAGCAGCCCCCAGCGGGAGGCGAACTACGAGCAGTACTTC. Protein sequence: CASSPQREANYEQYF.

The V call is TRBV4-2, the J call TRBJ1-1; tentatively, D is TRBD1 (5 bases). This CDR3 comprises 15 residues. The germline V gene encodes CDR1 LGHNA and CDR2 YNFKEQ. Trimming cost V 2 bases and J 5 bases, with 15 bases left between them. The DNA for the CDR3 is TGTGCCAGCAGCCAATTAGAGGGGTTATGGACTGAAGCTTTCTTT. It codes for CASSQLEGLWTEAFF.

The CDR3 is CASSLRPQTGRNQETQYF. The CDR3 DNA is TGCGCCAGCAGCTTACGCCCACAGACAGGGCGAAACCAAGAGACCCAGTACTTC. The chain couples TRBV5-1 to TRBJ2-5; TRBD1 matches 7 bases. V trimming: 2 bases; J trimming: 0 bases; junction bases outside the gene matches: 13. Germline CDR1 is SGHRS and CDR2 is YFSETQ. This CDR3 contains 18 residues.

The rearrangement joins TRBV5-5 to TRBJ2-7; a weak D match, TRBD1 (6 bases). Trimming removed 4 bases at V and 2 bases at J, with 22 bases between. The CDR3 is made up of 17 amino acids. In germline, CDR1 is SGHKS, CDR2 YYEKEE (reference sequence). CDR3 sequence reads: CASSGLQGFKGAYEQYF. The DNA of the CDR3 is TGTGCCAGCAGCGGACTGCAGGGGTTTAAGGGGGCCTACGAGCAGTACTTC. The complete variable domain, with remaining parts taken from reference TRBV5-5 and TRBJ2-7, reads DAGVTQSPTHLIKTRGQQVTLRCSPISGHKSVSWYQQVLGQGPQFIFQYYEKEERGRGNFPDRFSARQFPNYSSELNVNALLLGDSALYLCASSGLQGFKGAYEQYFGPGTRLTVT.

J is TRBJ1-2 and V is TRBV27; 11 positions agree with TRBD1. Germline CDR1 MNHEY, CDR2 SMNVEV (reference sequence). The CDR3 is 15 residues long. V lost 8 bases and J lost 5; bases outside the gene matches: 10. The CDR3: CASVHGTGGWYGYTF. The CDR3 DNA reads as TGTGCCAGCGTGCACGGGACAGGGGGGTGGTATGGCTACACCTTC.

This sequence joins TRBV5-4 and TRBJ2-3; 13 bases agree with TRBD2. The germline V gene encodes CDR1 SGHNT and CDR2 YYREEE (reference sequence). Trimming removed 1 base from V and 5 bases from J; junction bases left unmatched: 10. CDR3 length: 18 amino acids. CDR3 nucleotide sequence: TGTGCCAGCAGCTTGAGGGCGACTAGCGGGAGGTTGAAAGATACGCAGTATTTT. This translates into CASSLRATSGRLKDTQYF.

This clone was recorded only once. CDR3 nucleotides: TGTGCCAGTAGTCGGGGAGGGGTCAATGAGCAGTTCTTC. It codes for CASSRGGVNEQFF. The V call is TRBV19, the J call TRBJ2-1; 7 bases are shared with TRBD2. V lost 5 bases, J lost 6 bases, and 4 bases stayed unmatched. Germline CDR1 is LNHDA and CDR2 is SQIVND (reference sequence). The length of the CDR3 is 13 residues.

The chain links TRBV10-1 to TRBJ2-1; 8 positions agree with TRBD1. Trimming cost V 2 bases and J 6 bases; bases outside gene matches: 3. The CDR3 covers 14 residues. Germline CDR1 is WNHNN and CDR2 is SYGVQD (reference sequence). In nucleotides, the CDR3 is TGCGCCAGCAGTGAGCGGACAGGGAGCAATGAGCAGTTCTTC. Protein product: CASSERTGSNEQFF.

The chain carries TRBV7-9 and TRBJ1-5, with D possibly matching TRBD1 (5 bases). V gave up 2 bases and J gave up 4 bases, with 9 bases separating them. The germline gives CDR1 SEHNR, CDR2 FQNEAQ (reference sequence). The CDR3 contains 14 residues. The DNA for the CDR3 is TGTGCCAGCAGCTTAATGGGGCCGAATCAGCCCCAGCATTTT. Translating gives CASSLMGPNQPQHF.

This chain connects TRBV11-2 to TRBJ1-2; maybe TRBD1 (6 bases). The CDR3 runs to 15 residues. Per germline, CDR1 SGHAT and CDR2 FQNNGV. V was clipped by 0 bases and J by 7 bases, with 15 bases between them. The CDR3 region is CASSLEGSQGFGYTF. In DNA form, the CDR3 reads TGTGCCAGCAGCTTAGAAGGGTCACAGGGTTTTGGCTACACCTTC. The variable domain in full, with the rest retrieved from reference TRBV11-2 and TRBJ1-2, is EAGVAQSPRYKIIEKRQSVAFWCNPISGHATLYWYQQILGQGPKLLIQFQNNGVVDDSQLPKDRFSAERLKGVDSTLKIQPAKLEDSAVYLCASSLEGSQGFGYTFGSGTRLTVV.

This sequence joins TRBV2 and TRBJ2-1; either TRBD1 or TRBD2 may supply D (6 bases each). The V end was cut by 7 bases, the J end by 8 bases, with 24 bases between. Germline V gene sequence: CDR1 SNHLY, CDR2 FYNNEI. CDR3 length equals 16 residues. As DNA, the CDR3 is TGTGCCAGCAAACTCCTTAGTTCGGGGGCTGGGTATGAGCAGTTCTTC. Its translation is CASKLLSSGAGYEQFF.

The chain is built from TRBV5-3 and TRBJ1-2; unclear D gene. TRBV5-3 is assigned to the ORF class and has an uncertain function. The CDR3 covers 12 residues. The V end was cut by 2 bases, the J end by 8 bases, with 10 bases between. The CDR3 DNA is TGTGCCAGAAGCTTCCAGTCGTACGGCTACACCTTC. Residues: CARSFQSYGYTF.

The CDR3 here is CASSLQLVAGDNEQFF. The CDR3 DNA follows: TGTGCCAGCAGCCTCCAACTGGTAGCGGGGGACAATGAGCAGTTCTTC. V is TRBV5-4 and J is TRBJ2-1; 9 bases map to TRBD2. Losses at the gene ends were 4 bases for V and 5 bases for J; bases not matched to a gene: 10. This CDR3 region has 16 residues. Germline V gene data show CDR1 as SGHNT and CDR2 as YYREEE (reference sequence).

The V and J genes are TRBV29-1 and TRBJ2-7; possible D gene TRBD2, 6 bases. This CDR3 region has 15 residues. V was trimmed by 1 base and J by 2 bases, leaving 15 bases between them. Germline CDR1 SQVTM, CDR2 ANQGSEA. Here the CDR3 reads CSVEGSSGSPYEQYF. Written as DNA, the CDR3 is TGCAGCGTTGAAGGGAGTAGCGGTAGCCCCTACGAGCAGTACTTC.